The 20 T cell receptor beta chains reported below all come from one sample, sequenced in a study of blood T cell repertoires in COVID-19. Data came from immunoSEQ multiplex PCR; TCRdb stores just in-frame clones and leaves some out. Of tens of thousands of clones listed, about 86% are singletons. Sequenced input: peripheral blood. The receptors shown here come from an elderly man with active or convalescent COVID-19.

The chain uses TRBV6-5 and TRBJ2-3; tentative D call: TRBD2 (5 bases). V lost 8 bases, J lost 2 bases, and 8 bases lay in between. This CDR3 is built from 12 residues. Germline CDR1 and CDR2: MNHEY and SVGAGI. The CDR3 coding sequence is TGTGCCAGCGGGAGATACACAGATACGCAGTATTTT. Protein product: CASGRYTDTQYF.

The rearrangement links TRBV5-6 to TRBJ1-3, with D tentatively TRBD1 (5 bases). Germline loops: CDR1 SGHDT, CDR2 YYEEEE. This CDR3 has 14 amino acids. V lost 2 bases, J lost 4 bases, and 10 bases lay in between. Here the CDR3 DNA reads TGTGCCAGCAGCTTACAGGAGCCGGGAAACACCATATATTTT. It encodes CASSLQEPGNTIYF.

V is TRBV19 and J is TRBJ2-3; 7 bases match TRBD2. V was pared by 3 bases and J by 1 base, with 10 bases of the junction left unmatched. From germline, CDR1 is LNHDA and CDR2 SQIVND (reference sequence). CDR3 length equals 17 residues. The CDR3 sequence is CASSIGTILFGTDTQYF. In DNA form, the CDR3 reads TGTGCCAGTAGTATCGGGACTATCCTGTTCGGCACAGATACGCAGTATTTT.

This chain joins TRBV18 and TRBJ1-5; possible D gene TRBD1, 5 bases. Germline lookup yields CDR1 KGHSH and CDR2 LQKENI. The CDR3 runs to 16 residues. Between the trimmed V and J ends, which lost 2 bases and 1 base, there was a span of 12 bases. DNA of the CDR3: TGTGCCAGCTCACCAAATGGAGGGGTGAGCAATCAGCCCCAGCATTTT. Amino acids: CASSPNGGVSNQPQHF.

The chain has TRBV5-1 and TRBJ1-2, with 9 bases matching TRBD1. The CDR3 has 14 amino acids. Germline lookup yields CDR1 SGHRS and CDR2 YFSETQ. V lost 4 bases to trimming and J lost 4 bases; unmatched junction nucleotides: 5. The chain's CDR3 is CASSPGTGSYGYTF. The CDR3 coding sequence is TGCGCCAGCAGCCCGGGGACAGGGAGCTATGGCTACACCTTC.

The chain employs TRBV6-4 and TRBJ1-1; the D gene is possibly TRBD1 (6 bases). Per the germline V gene, CDR1 is MRHNA and CDR2 is SNTAGT. Trimming stripped 1 base from V and 11 bases from J, with 11 bases between. CDR3 size: 12 residues. The DNA of the CDR3 is TGTGCCAGCAGTGACTACACAGGGAAGGCTTTCTTT. Translation: CASSDYTGKAFF.

The rearrangement joins TRBV27 to TRBJ1-5; D gene ambiguous. The CDR3 runs to 13 residues. The V gene lost 2 bases and the J gene lost 6 bases, with 8 bases spanning the gap. CDR1 and CDR2 (germline): MNHEY, SMNVEV (reference sequence). CDR3 nucleotide sequence: TGTGCCAGCAGTTTAGTTCCGGGTCAGCCCCAGCATTTT. Translated, it gives CASSLVPGQPQHF.

The CDR3 DNA reads as TGTGCCAGCAGTGAAGGGGGGCAGCGGCAGCCCCAGCATTTT. This codes for CASSEGGQRQPQHF. The chain uses TRBV2 and TRBJ1-5; possible D gene TRBD1, 6 bases. Germline V lookup: CDR1 SNHLY, CDR2 FYNNEI. The V end was cut by 1 base, the J end by 7 bases, with 11 bases between. The CDR3 is made up of 14 amino acids.

This clone was seen a few times. The genes are TRBV7-9 and TRBJ2-1, with TRBD1 as a possible D gene (5 bases). Germline V gene lookup returns CDR1 SEHNR and CDR2 FQNEAQ (reference sequence). The CDR3 spans 16 residues. With 6 bases removed from V and 3 bases from J, the gap between germline ends came to 18 bases. CDR3 in amino acids: CASREDSPDLYNEQFF. The CDR3 nucleotides read TGTGCCAGCAGAGAAGACAGCCCGGACCTCTACAATGAGCAGTTCTTC.

The table lists this clone with a count of one. The chain couples TRBV5-6 to TRBJ1-2, with D unclear. Germline CDR1 is SGHDT and CDR2 is YYEEEE. This CDR3 has 14 amino acids. Between the trimmed V and J ends, which lost 2 bases and 7 bases, there was a span of 15 bases. In nucleotides, the CDR3 is TGTGCCAGCAGCTTTGGAGGGTTTTTAGGTGGCTACACCTTC. Translation gives CASSFGGFLGGYTF.

The rearrangement joins TRBV28 to TRBJ1-2, with a possible D match to TRBD1 (5 bases). CDR3 length: 15 amino acids. Germline V gene sequence: CDR1 MDHEN, CDR2 SYDVKM. V dropped 2 bases and J dropped 2 bases, with 12 bases sitting between them. CDR3 sequence (DNA): TGTGCCAGCAGTTTAATCGCAGGGTGGAACTATGGCTACACCTTC. Translation: CASSLIAGWNYGYTF.

As DNA, the CDR3 is TGCGCCAGCAGCTTCTATGGACTAGCGGACCGCACAGATACGCAGTATTTT. Translation: CASSFYGLADRTDTQYF. The chain joins TRBV5-1 to TRBJ2-3; 10 bases are shared with TRBD2. The V gene's germline CDR1 is SGHRS and CDR2 YFSETQ. V lost 2 bases to trimming and J lost 1 base; unmatched junction nucleotides: 7. This CDR3 is 17 amino acids long. Filled out from reference TRBV5-1 and TRBJ2-3, the complete variable domain reads KAGVTQTPRYLIKTRGQQVTLSCSPISGHRSVSWYQQTPGQGLQFLFEYFSETQRNKGNFPGRFSGRQFSNSRSEMNVSTLELGDSALYLCASSFYGLADRTDTQYFGPGTRLTVL.

The gene calls are TRBV6-5 and TRBJ2-3, with unresolved D. The CDR3 is 15 amino acids. Trimming removed 8 bases at V and 0 bases at J, with 15 bases between. Germline V gene sequence: CDR1 MNHEY, CDR2 SVGAGI. CDR3 sequence: CASRLGGSSTDTQYF. Here the CDR3 DNA reads TGTGCCAGCCGACTCGGCGGTTCTAGCACAGATACGCAGTATTTT.

The V gene is TRBV6-2 or TRBV6-3, the J gene TRBJ1-6; 8 positions match TRBD1. The junction had 9 bases not matched to a gene; V was cut back by 5 bases and J by 15 bases. The CDR3 consists of 13 residues. CDR1 and CDR2 from the germline V gene are MNHEY and SVGEGT. The CDR3 protein is CASSGTGRGLLHF. CDR3 DNA: TGTGCCAGCAGTGGGACAGGTCGTGGTCTCCTCCACTTT.

This clone was seen only a few times. This sequence joins TRBV2 and TRBJ2-7; D is uncertain. The V gene lost 6 bases and the J gene lost 0 bases, with 12 bases spanning the gap. CDR3 length: 14 amino acids. CDR1 SNHLY and CDR2 FYNNEI come from the germline V gene. CDR3 sequence: CASRYRLSSYEQYF. Written as DNA, the CDR3 is TGTGCCAGCAGATACAGATTAAGCTCCTACGAGCAGTACTTC.

This sequence joins TRBV6-2 or TRBV6-3 and TRBJ2-3; TRBD2 matches 11 bases. The germline gives CDR1 MNHEY, CDR2 SVGEGT. V shed 5 bases and J 2 bases; nucleotides not matched to a gene: 6. The CDR3 is 16 residues long. The CDR3 DNA follows: TGTGCCAGCAGTCCCCGACTAGCGGGGACCACAGATACGCAGTATTTT. This translates into CASSPRLAGTTDTQYF.

The V gene is TRBV6-5, the J gene TRBJ1-2; 9 bases fit TRBD1. V lost 5 bases and J lost 4; bases outside the gene matches: 8. Germline lookup yields CDR1 MNHEY and CDR2 SVGAGI. This CDR3 contains 15 residues. As DNA, the CDR3 is TGTGCCAGCAGTACCACAGGGGGCGAAAGCTATGGCTACACCTTC. Amino acid sequence: CASSTTGGESYGYTF.

This chain connects TRBV3-1 (or the pseudogene TRBV3-2) to TRBJ1-4; TRBD1 aligns across 8 bases. Germline V CDR1 and CDR2: LGHDT, YNNKEL (reference sequence). With 0 bases clipped from V and 8 bases from J, the junction kept 8 bases outside the gene matches. The CDR3 runs 16 residues. For the CDR3, the DNA is TGTGCCAGCAGCCAAGATCTTGCAGGGGGCCGAGAAAAACTGTTTTTT. As protein: CASSQDLAGGREKLFF.

The rearrangement uses TRBV6-5 and TRBJ2-2; 8 positions agree with TRBD2. The germline V gene has CDR1 MNHEY and CDR2 SVGAGI. The CDR3 is 14 amino acids. V was clipped by 7 bases and J by 4 bases; unmatched bases: 5. The CDR3 sequence: CASTRGGSTGELFF. The CDR3 DNA sequence: TGTGCCAGCACACGGGGGGGGAGCACCGGGGAGCTGTTTTTT.

CDR3 region: CASSTDGTGYAPLHF. The CDR3 DNA follows: TGTGCCAGCAGTACTGACGGGACAGGGTATGCACCCCTCCACTTT. This chain joins TRBV28 and TRBJ1-6; 9 bases agree with TRBD1. From germline, CDR1 is MDHEN and CDR2 SYDVKM. The CDR3 sequence is 15 residues long. The ends lost 5 bases at V and 11 bases at J; junction bases unmatched: 10.